This TCR beta chain is from a study of graft-versus-host responses after intestinal transplantation. With regard to this clone: Its target is unknown.

The germline gives CDR1 SGHDN, CDR2 FVKESK. The CDR3 has 17 amino acids. The V end lost 1 base, the J end lost 5 bases, and 20 bases lay between the germline ends. This table comes from immunoSEQ multiplex PCR, and its TCRdb copy is limited to in-frame clones, with some not included. The sample yields roughly 96,000 clones, around nine tenths seen once. The source material was unstimulated CD8+ T cells sorted from spleen or lymph node cells, sampled before intestinal transplant. The source is a human donor who received an intestinal transplant. The chain recombines TRBV14 with TRBJ2-5, with D tentatively TRBD2 (7 bases). The CDR3 is CASSQGEPGGSWETQYF. The CDR3 nucleotides are TGTGCCAGCAGCCAAGGCGAACCGGGGGGCTCGTGGGAGACCCAGTACTTC.